The sequence of this TCR beta chain was determined in a study of shared T cell receptors in the human thymus. Libraries were prepared by immunoSEQ multiplex PCR; TCRdb keeps only in-frame clonotypes and omits some of them. The sample lists around 730,000 clones, 80% to 90% occurring once. The CDR3 is made up of 14 amino acids. V was clipped by 2 bases and J by 3 bases, with 11 bases between them. Germline lookup yields CDR1 SGHNT and CDR2 YYREEE (reference sequence). The same sample was also used in a study of human thymus T cells. Per that paper: Each of the donors was a healthy Finnish infant who was undergoing open corrective cardiac surgery for congenital heart defects. The thymus was resected at corrective cardiac surgery. Thymic and blood repertoires appeared to display a bias in their usage of V and J genes. Reports from related research described highly overlapping thymic repertoires among unrelated individuals.

The V and J genes are TRBV5-4 and TRBJ1-1, with a weak D call TRBD1 (6 bases). This receptor was obtained from a girl less than two years old with a congenital heart defect. Source material: thymocytes. This CDR3 is CASSFGRGDTEAFF. The CDR3 nucleotides read TGTGCCAGCAGCTTCGGCAGGGGTGACACTGAAGCTTTCTTT.